This TCR beta chain was identified in a study of CD8 T cells in Susac syndrome. A single count supports this clonotype. V shed 3 bases and J 7 bases; nucleotides not matched to a gene: 8. The V gene's germline CDR1 is MNHNS and CDR2 SASEGT. The CDR3 length is 15 residues. Reverse transcription of roughly 0.5 to 1 ug RNA was carried out with random hexamers. One entry per CDR3 protein results from TCRdb running MiXCR on the immunoSEQ multiplex PCR reads. The sample has approximately 150,000 distinct CDR3 sequences, approximately 93% seen once; the top ten hold approximately 0.08%. The genes are TRBV6-1 and TRBJ2-2; TRBD2 matches at 7 bases. This TCR came from a human donor in good health. Sequenced: CD4+ T cells from PBMCs. The CDR3 region is CASSEASGVIGELFF. Here the CDR3 DNA reads TGTGCCAGCAGTGAGGCTAGCGGAGTAATCGGGGAGCTGTTTTTT.